What follows is one T cell receptor beta chain and its context. This record comes from a study of shared clonotypes between healthy human individuals. Study-wide background: The cohort had a couple of women and a few men, ages 18 to 49.

Germline CDR1 MNHEY, CDR2 SMNVEV (reference sequence). Unmatched junction bases numbered 9, after V lost 7 bases and J lost 4 bases. The CDR3 length is 15 residues. Deep-level settings were used for running the assay. Profiled with immunoSEQ multiplex PCR; TCRdb holds only in-frame clones, not every one. This table holds approximately 1,500,000 clones, around 97% found once. Sequenced sample: naive CD4+ T cells sorted from blood. Regarding subset: CD45RA+ positively selected. The rearrangement uses TRBV27 and TRBJ1-5; 8 nucleotides match TRBD1. The clonotype originates from a man under 40 in good health. As DNA, the CDR3 is TGTGCCAGCAAGCTGGACAGGGCTGGAAATCAGCCCCAGCATTTT. It translates to CASKLDRAGNQPQHF.